Listed below are T cell receptor beta chains from one sample, sequenced in a study of T cells in Graves' hyperthyroidism and ophthalmopathy. TCRdb re-derived calls from the multiplex PCR reads in MiXCR, one entry per CDR3 protein. This sample has about 690,000 distinct CDR3 sequences, with 17% found just once. Specimen: blood. Receptors were obtained from a man between 45 and 60 years old with Graves' hyperthyroidism. Both conserved end residues are part of each CDR3. The D gene is left open where the match is weak.

CDR3aa	j_gene	v_gene	d_gene
CASSQWESYEQYF	TRBJ2-7	TRBV14	NA
CSANRNNEQFF	TRBJ2-1	TRBV20-1	NA
CASSTPGQVQETQYF	TRBJ2-5	TRBV19	TRBD1
CASSWGSSYNEQFF	TRBJ2-1	TRBV28	NA
CASSLGLKETQYF	TRBJ2-5	TRBV11-3	NA
CASTGGWGSPTYNEQFF	TRBJ2-1	TRBV12-3/TRBV12-4	NA
CASKRGYEQYF	TRBJ2-7	TRBV6-2/TRBV6-3	NA
CASSQDQLAGTGELFF	TRBJ2-2	TRBV3-1	TRBD2
CASSVLRYEQYF	TRBJ2-7	TRBV28	NA
CASSQGLVRETQYF	TRBJ2-5	TRBV3-1	TRBD2
CASSEAGGHHEQYF	TRBJ2-7	TRBV6-1	NA
CASSPLSGTGLNTEAFF	TRBJ1-1	TRBV7-8	TRBD1
CAITAGRTTDTQYF	TRBJ2-3	TRBV10-3	NA
CSAERRSKVIPGQSTDTQYF	TRBJ2-3	TRBV20-1	TRBD1
CASSPGLAGVLGEQYF	TRBJ2-7	TRBV28	TRBD2
CAISDVAGIEQFF	TRBJ2-1	TRBV10-3	TRBD2
CAISSSGAYEQYF	TRBJ2-7	TRBV10-3	NA
CASSPGRGKSYEQYF	TRBJ2-7	TRBV7-9	NA
CASSPPLGGLNEKLFF	TRBJ1-4	TRBV5-1	NA
CAIMASGEAKQFF	TRBJ2-1	TRBV10-3	TRBD2